These 14 T cell receptor beta chains share one sample of origin, sequenced in a study of CD8+ T cells in alopecia areata. Sequencing templates came from extracted RNA that was reverse transcribed into cDNA. Sequenced by immunoSEQ multiplex PCR; TCRdb stores in-frame clones only, minus some. The table has about 97,000 clones, approximately 42% seen once. Sequencing used CD4+ T cells sorted from blood. The receptors were sampled from a human donor with alopecia areata.

The table lists this clone with a count of one. V and J are TRBV6-6 and TRBJ2-3; D is unresolved. The ends were cut back, 6 bases at V and 0 bases at J, with 13 bases in the middle. Germline V gene lookup returns CDR1 MNHNY and CDR2 SVGAGI (reference sequence). The length of the CDR3 is 15 residues. The CDR3 region is CASSFPTDSTDTQYF. CDR3 coding DNA: TGTGCCAGCAGCTTTCCGACGGATAGCACAGATACGCAGTATTTT.

This sequence joins TRBV2 and TRBJ2-1; TRBD2 matches at 13 bases. Germline CDR1 and CDR2: SNHLY and FYNNEI. The V gene end was trimmed by 6 bases and the J gene end by 9 bases; junction bases not matched to a gene: 8. The CDR3 sequence is 15 residues long. CDR3 nucleotide sequence: TGTGCCAGCAGGGAACGACTAGCGGGAGGATTTGAGCAGTTCTTC. This encodes CASRERLAGGFEQFF.

V usage is TRBV4-1 and J usage is TRBJ2-1; D might be TRBD1 (6 bases). CDR1 and CDR2 from the germline V gene are MGHRA and YSYEKL. This CDR3 contains 16 residues. V lost 4 bases, J lost 5 bases, and 18 bases lay in between. CDR3: CASSPPGVSADNEQFF. The CDR3 nucleotides read TGCGCCAGCAGCCCACCAGGGGTAAGTGCGGACAATGAGCAGTTCTTC.

The chain employs TRBV28 and TRBJ2-5; D possibly corresponds to TRBD2 (6 bases). The CDR3 is made up of 16 amino acids. The V end was cut by 6 bases, the J end by 5 bases, with 22 bases between. Per germline, CDR1 MDHEN and CDR2 SYDVKM. This CDR3 reads CASSLGRGRGLETQYF. DNA for the CDR3: TGTGCCAGCAGCTTAGGGCGGGGTAGAGGTTTGGAGACCCAGTACTTC.

This clone turned up a few times. The chain is built from TRBV28 and TRBJ1-2, with D possibly being TRBD1 (5 bases). Between the trimmed V and J ends, which lost 5 bases and 5 bases, there was a span of 9 bases. CDR3 length: 12 residues. From germline, CDR1 is MDHEN and CDR2 SYDVKM. As DNA, the CDR3 is TGTGCCAGCAGTACGACAGCTTATGGCTACACCTTC. Translation gives CASSTTAYGYTF.

This clone was recorded a few times. The same CDR3 also results from other DNA sequences found in this sample. The rearrangement joins TRBV5-1 to TRBJ2-1; D not certain. CDR3 length: 14 amino acids. Trimming pared 0 bases from V and 1 base from J, leaving 5 bases between. CDR1 SGHRS and CDR2 YFSETQ come from the germline V gene. The CDR3 coding sequence is TGCGCCAGCAGCTTGGGGCAGTCCTACAATGAGCAGTTCTTC. It encodes CASSLGQSYNEQFF.

The chain uses TRBV25-1 and TRBJ2-5, with TRBD1 matching over 11 bases. The V gene end was trimmed by 3 bases and the J gene end by 5 bases; junction bases not matched to a gene: 8. Germline CDR1 and CDR2: MGHDK and SYGVNS. The CDR3 consists of 16 residues. This CDR3 is CASSEDRGRDVETQYF. The DNA for the CDR3 is TGTGCCAGCAGTGAGGACAGGGGGCGTGATGTGGAGACCCAGTACTTC.

The chain combines TRBV7-9 with TRBJ2-1; 7 bases align to TRBD2. Germline trimming cut 5 bases from V and 9 bases from J; bases unmatched to any gene: 13. CDR3 length equals 15 residues. Looked up from germline, CDR1 is SEHNR and CDR2 is FQNEAQ (reference sequence). The CDR3 nucleotides read TGTGCCAGCAGCCCCAGGTCCACTAGCGATGCTGAGCAGTTCTTC. This translates into CASSPRSTSDAEQFF.

V is TRBV2 and J is TRBJ2-3; 10 bases align to TRBD2. Trimming removed 2 bases from V and 2 bases from J; junction bases left unmatched: 1. This CDR3 is built from 15 residues. Germline CDR1 is SNHLY and CDR2 is FYNNEI. CDR3 amino acids: CASSELAGATDTQYF. The CDR3 DNA follows: TGTGCCAGCAGTGAACTAGCGGGAGCCACAGATACGCAGTATTTT.

This clone was observed a few times. The chain combines TRBV28 with TRBJ2-7, with D possibly being TRBD2 (6 bases). Looked up from germline, CDR1 is MDHEN and CDR2 is SYDVKM. V lost 6 bases, J lost 4 bases, and 19 bases lay in between. CDR3 size: 15 residues. The DNA of the CDR3 is TGTGCCAGCAGCCCCCCGGGGGTCAGCAGTTACGAGCAGTACTTC. It encodes CASSPPGVSSYEQYF.

This clone has just a few counts. The rearrangement links TRBV7-2 to TRBJ2-3; D unclear. There are 14 residues in the CDR3. CDR1 is SGHTA and CDR2 is FQGNSA in the germline V gene. V shed 6 bases and J shed 0 bases, with 10 bases lying between them. The chain's CDR3 is CASRQWGSTDTQYF. The CDR3 region has the DNA TGTGCCAGCAGGCAGTGGGGAAGCACAGATACGCAGTATTTT.

The chain links TRBV9 to TRBJ2-3, with TRBD2 matching over 7 bases. CDR1 is SGDLS and CDR2 is YYNGEE in the germline V gene. The trim removed 6 bases at V and 2 bases at J, leaving 3 bases unmatched. This CDR3 has 13 residues. The CDR3 DNA follows: TGTGCCAGCAACCGGGACTACACAGATACGCAGTATTTT. Translated, it gives CASNRDYTDTQYF.

The chain is built from TRBV4-3 and TRBJ1-5; D gene unclear. The CDR3 runs 14 residues. The V end lost 0 bases, the J end lost 2 bases, and 5 bases lay between the germline ends. CDR1 and CDR2 from the germline V gene are LGHNA and YSLEER. CDR3 in DNA: TGCGCCAGCAGCCAAGATCGAGGCAATCAGCCCCAGCATTTT. Protein sequence: CASSQDRGNQPQHF.

The rearrangement joins TRBV30 to TRBJ2-7; no firm D call. V was clipped by 4 bases and J by 2 bases, with 12 bases between them. The CDR3 contains 13 residues. The germline CDR1 and CDR2 sequences are GTSNPN and SVGIG (reference sequence). The DNA for the CDR3 is TGTGCCTGGACCCCAACGGGCCCCTACGAGCAGTACTTC. Protein: CAWTPTGPYEQYF. The full variable domain, completed using reference TRBV30 and TRBJ2-7, is SQTIHQWPATLVQPVGSPLSLECTVEGTSNPNLYWYRQAAGRGLQLLFYSVGIGQISSEVPQNLSASRPQDRQFILSSKKLLLSDSGFYLCAWTPTGPYEQYFGPGTRLTVT.